This T cell receptor beta chain was obtained from a study of chemoradiotherapy in HPV16-positive cancers. Looking at the study overall: Functional T-cell assays on a couple of HPV16-positive patients' cells defined candidate HPV-specific clones and common TCR motifs. Study results and limitations: Candidate HPV-specific clones and E7-related TCR motifs grew in tumor during treatment.

Repertoires were sampled repeatedly during chemoradiotherapy. As regards this clone: The antigen is not known.

Clones were read by immunoSEQ multiplex PCR, and TCRdb kept only the in-frame ones, dropping some. The data contain approximately 58,000 clones, more than 90% of them seen just once; the ten biggest clones take up less than 3.5%. The length of the CDR3 is 15 residues. V was clipped by 6 bases and J by 2 bases, with 16 bases between them. Germline V CDR1 and CDR2: MNHEY, SVGAGI. The chain recombines TRBV6-5 with TRBJ1-2; D call uncertain. The receptor was isolated from a human donor with HPV-associated anogenital cancer. Sequenced material: blood, taken from a patient who underwent chemoradiotherapy. The CDR3 loop is CASRNPLGRNYGYTF. The CDR3 bases are TGTGCCAGCAGGAATCCCCTCGGGAGAAACTATGGCTACACCTTC.